One and the same sample provided the 9 T cell receptor beta chains below, sequenced in a study of blood T cell repertoires in COVID-19. Sequencing used immunoSEQ multiplex PCR; TCRdb keeps in-frame clones, though not all of them. The sample has about 75,000 clones, 79% seen once. Sequencing was carried out using peripheral blood. The receptors were sampled from a woman of 80 years or more with active or convalescent COVID-19.

The J gene is TRBJ2-1, the V gene TRBV6-5; 7 bases align to TRBD1. CDR3 size: 15 residues. Germline trimming cut 2 bases from V and 4 bases from J; bases unmatched to any gene: 5. Germline CDR1 is MNHEY and CDR2 is SVGAGI. Here the CDR3 DNA reads TGTGCCAGCAGTTACCGAGACAGGGATTACAATGAGCAGTTCTTC. This sequence encodes CASSYRDRDYNEQFF.

The rearrangement joins TRBV6-2 or TRBV6-3 to TRBJ2-7; possibly TRBD1 for D (5 bases). The CDR3 sequence is 16 residues long. Trimming took 4 bases from V and 0 from J, leaving 16 bases between them. The germline V gene encodes CDR1 MNHEY and CDR2 SVGEGT. CDR3 residues: CASSSSWGSLSYEQYF. Here the CDR3 DNA reads TGTGCCAGCAGTTCCAGCTGGGGCAGTCTCTCCTACGAGCAGTACTTC.

The chain carries TRBV25-1 and TRBJ1-2; perhaps TRBD1 as D (5 bases). The CDR3 is 12 residues long. V was pared by 7 bases and J by 7 bases, with 13 bases between. Germline assignment: CDR1 MGHDK and CDR2 SYGVNS. CDR3: CASTSGTGGYTF. In nucleotides, the CDR3 is TGTGCCAGCACCTCAGGAACAGGTGGCTACACCTTC.

This chain joins TRBV2 and TRBJ1-3; D gene uncertain. The CDR3 runs 15 residues. The V gene's germline CDR1 is SNHLY and CDR2 FYNNEI. V gave up 9 bases and J gave up 0 bases, with 15 bases separating them. The CDR3 DNA follows: TGTGCCAGTGTCATGGGAGCGAGCTCTGGAAACACCATATATTTT. It encodes CASVMGASSGNTIYF. Variable domain in full (rest from reference TRBV2 and TRBJ1-3): EPEVTQTPSHQVTQMGQEVILRCVPISNHLYFYWYRQILGQKVEFLVSFYNNEISEKSEIFDDQFSVERPDGSNFTLKIRSTKLEDSAMYFCASVMGASSGNTIYFGEGSWLTVV.

This clone has a handful of counts. The V call is TRBV9, the J call TRBJ1-2; D uncertain. Trimming took 0 bases from V and 2 from J, leaving 5 bases between them. The CDR3 has 13 residues. CDR1 SGDLS and CDR2 YYNGEE come from the germline V gene. CDR3 DNA: TGTGCCAGCAGCGTAGGGGCCAACTATGGCTACACCTTC. Translated, it gives CASSVGANYGYTF.

V usage is TRBV6-2 or TRBV6-3 and J usage is TRBJ2-3; the D gene is possibly TRBD1 (6 bases). Trimming removed 2 bases from V and 2 bases from J, with 8 bases in between. Germline V gives CDR1 MNHEY, CDR2 SVGEGT. The CDR3 sequence is 14 residues long. The CDR3, as DNA: TGTGCCAGCAGTTACCGGGACAACACAGATACGCAGTATTTT. Translation: CASSYRDNTDTQYF.

The V gene is TRBV7-2, the J gene TRBJ2-1; 8 positions agree with TRBD2. CDR3 length equals 16 residues. Germline V gene lookup returns CDR1 SGHTA and CDR2 FQGNSA. V lost 5 bases, J lost 0 bases, and 6 bases stayed unmatched. CDR3 DNA sequence: TGTGCCAGCAGCCCGCTCAGCGGGAGCTCCTACAATGAGCAGTTCTTC. Its protein product is CASSPLSGSSYNEQFF.

This chain uses TRBV28 with TRBJ2-1; TRBD2 matches 11 bases. The CDR3 length is 16 residues. V trimming: 5 bases; J trimming: 8 bases; junction bases outside the gene matches: 11. Per the germline V gene, CDR1 is MDHEN and CDR2 is SYDVKM. The CDR3 DNA follows: TGTGCCAGCAGTCCCCCTCTTAGCGGGAGGGCCTATGAGCAGTTCTTC. This gives the protein CASSPPLSGRAYEQFF. The full variable domain, rest sourced from reference TRBV28 and TRBJ2-1, is DVKVTQSSRYLVKRTGEKVFLECVQDMDHENMFWYRQDPGLGLRLIYFSYDVKMKEKGDIPEGYSVSREKKERFSLILESASTNQTSMYLCASSPPLSGRAYEQFFGPGTRLTVL.

This clone was found a few times. The junction and the germline gene differ at one end; a read error may be behind it. The chain has TRBV19 and TRBJ2-2; 7 nucleotides align to TRBD1. The CDR3 has 16 residues. Germline assignment: CDR1 LNHDA and CDR2 SQIVND (reference sequence). This CDR3 reads CASSDDRERNIGELFF. CDR3 nucleotide sequence: TGTGCCAGTAGTGACGACAGGGAGAGGAACATCGGGGAGCTGTTTTTT.